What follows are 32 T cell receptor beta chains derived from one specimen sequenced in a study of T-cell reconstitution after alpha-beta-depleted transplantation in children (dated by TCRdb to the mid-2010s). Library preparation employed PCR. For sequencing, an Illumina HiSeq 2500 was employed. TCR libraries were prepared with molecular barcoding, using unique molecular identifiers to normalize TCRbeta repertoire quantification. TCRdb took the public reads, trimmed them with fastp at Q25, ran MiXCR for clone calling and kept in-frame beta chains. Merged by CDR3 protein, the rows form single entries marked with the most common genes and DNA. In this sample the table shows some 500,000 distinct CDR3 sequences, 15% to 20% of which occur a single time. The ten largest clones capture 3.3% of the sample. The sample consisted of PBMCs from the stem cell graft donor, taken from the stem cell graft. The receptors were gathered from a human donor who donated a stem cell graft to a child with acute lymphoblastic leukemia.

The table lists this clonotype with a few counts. This chain's CDR3 is CSAPRTGTGELFF. The CDR3 DNA is TGCAGTGCTCCCCGGACAGGTACCGGGGAGCTGTTTTTT. The gene calls are TRBV20-1 and TRBJ2-2, with 7 bases identical to TRBD1. The trim removed 5 bases at V and 5 bases at J, leaving 5 bases unmatched. Germline V gives CDR1 DFQATT, CDR2 SNEGSKA (reference sequence). This CDR3 contains 13 residues.

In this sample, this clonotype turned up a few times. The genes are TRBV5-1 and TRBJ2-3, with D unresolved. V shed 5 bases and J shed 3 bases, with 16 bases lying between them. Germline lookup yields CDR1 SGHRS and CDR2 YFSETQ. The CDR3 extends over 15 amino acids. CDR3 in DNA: TGCGCCAGCAGTTCCGGATACACCGGAACAGATACGCAGTATTTT. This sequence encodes CASSSGYTGTDTQYF.

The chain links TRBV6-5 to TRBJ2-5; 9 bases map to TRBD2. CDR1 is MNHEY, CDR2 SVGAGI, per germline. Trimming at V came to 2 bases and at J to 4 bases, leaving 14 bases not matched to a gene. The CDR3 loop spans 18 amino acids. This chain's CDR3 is CASSYAGVAGETGETQYF. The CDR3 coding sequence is TGTGCCAGCAGTTACGCAGGGGTAGCGGGGGAGACGGGAGAGACCCAGTACTTC.

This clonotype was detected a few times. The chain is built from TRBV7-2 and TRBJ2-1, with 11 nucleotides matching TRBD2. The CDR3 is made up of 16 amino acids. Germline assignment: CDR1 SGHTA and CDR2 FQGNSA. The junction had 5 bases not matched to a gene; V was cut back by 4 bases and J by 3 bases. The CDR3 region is CASSYGLAGNYNEQFF. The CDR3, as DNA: TGTGCCAGCAGCTACGGACTAGCGGGCAACTACAATGAGCAGTTCTTC.

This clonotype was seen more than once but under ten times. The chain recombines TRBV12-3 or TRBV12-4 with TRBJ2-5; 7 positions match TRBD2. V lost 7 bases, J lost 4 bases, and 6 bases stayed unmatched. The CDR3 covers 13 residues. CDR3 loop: CASTAGGRETQYF. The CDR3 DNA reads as TGTGCCAGCACCGCCGGGGGGAGAGAGACCCAGTACTTC.

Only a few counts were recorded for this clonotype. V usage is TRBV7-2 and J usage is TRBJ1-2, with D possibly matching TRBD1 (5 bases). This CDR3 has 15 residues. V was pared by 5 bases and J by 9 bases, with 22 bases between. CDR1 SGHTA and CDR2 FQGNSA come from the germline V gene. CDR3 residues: CASSARQRSLWSYTF. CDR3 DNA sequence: TGTGCCAGCAGCGCGCGACAGAGAAGCCTATGGAGCTACACCTTC.

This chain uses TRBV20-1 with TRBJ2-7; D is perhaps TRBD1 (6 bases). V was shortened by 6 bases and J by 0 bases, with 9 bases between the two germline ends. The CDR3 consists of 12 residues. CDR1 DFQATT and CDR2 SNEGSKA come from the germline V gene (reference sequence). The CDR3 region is CSAGDTSYEQYF. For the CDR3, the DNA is TGCAGTGCGGGGGACACCTCCTACGAGCAGTACTTC.

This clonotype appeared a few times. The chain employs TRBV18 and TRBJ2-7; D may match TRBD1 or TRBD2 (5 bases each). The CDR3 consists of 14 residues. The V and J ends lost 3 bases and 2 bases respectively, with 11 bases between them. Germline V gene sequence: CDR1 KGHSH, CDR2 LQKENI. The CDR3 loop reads CASSPGDPTYEQYF. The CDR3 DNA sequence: TGTGCCAGCTCACCGGGGGACCCAACCTACGAGCAGTACTTC.

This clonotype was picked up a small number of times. CDR3 coding DNA: TGCGCCAGCAGTCCGCCAATCACAGGGGAAAACACTGAAGCTTTCTTT. Translating it yields CASSPPITGENTEAFF. The genes are TRBV5-1 and TRBJ1-1; 7 bases line up with TRBD1. This CDR3 is built from 16 residues. Per germline, CDR1 SGHRS and CDR2 YFSETQ. Trimming at V came to 5 bases and at J to 2 bases, leaving 12 bases not matched to a gene.

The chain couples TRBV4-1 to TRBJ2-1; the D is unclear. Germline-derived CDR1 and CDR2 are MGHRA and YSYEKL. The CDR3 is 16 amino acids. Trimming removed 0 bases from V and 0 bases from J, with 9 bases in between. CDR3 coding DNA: TGCGCCAGCAGCCAAGAGGTAGAAACCTCCTACAATGAGCAGTTCTTC. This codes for CASSQEVETSYNEQFF.

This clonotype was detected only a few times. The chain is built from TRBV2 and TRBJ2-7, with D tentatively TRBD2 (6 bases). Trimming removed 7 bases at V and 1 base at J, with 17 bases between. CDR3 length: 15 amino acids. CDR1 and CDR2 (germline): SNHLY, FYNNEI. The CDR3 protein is CASTRKGLISYEQYF. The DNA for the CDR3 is TGTGCCAGCACCCGAAAGGGACTGATTTCCTACGAGCAGTACTTC.

CDR3 amino acids: CATSPPGRTGSQETQYF. As DNA, the CDR3 is TGTGCCACCAGCCCCCCAGGACGGACGGGATCCCAAGAGACCCAGTACTTC. The rearrangement links TRBV15 to TRBJ2-5; TRBD2 might be the D (5 bases). The CDR3 is 17 amino acids. Germline CDR1 and CDR2: LNHNV and YYDKDF (reference sequence). The germline V and J ends were trimmed by 5 bases and 1 base, with 20 bases remaining between them.

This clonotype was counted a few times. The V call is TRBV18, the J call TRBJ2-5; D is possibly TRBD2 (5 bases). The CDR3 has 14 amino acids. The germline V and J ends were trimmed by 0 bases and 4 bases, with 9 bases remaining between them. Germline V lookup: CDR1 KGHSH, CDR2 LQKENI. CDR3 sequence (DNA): TGTGCCAGCTCACCACCGGGCCTAGCAGAGACCCAGTACTTC. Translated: CASSPPGLAETQYF.

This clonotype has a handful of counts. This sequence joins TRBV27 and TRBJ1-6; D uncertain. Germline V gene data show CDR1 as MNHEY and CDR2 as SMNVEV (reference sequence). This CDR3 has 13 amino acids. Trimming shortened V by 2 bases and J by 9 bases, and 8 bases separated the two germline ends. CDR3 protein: CASSLGRVSPLHF. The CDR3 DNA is TGTGCCAGCAGTTTAGGACGAGTTTCACCCCTCCACTTT.

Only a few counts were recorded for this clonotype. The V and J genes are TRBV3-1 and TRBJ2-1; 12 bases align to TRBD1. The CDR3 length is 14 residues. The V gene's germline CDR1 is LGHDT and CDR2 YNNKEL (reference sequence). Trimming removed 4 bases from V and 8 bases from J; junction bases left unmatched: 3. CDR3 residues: CASSPGTGGDEQFF. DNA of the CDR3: TGTGCCAGCAGCCCCGGGACAGGGGGCGATGAGCAGTTCTTC.

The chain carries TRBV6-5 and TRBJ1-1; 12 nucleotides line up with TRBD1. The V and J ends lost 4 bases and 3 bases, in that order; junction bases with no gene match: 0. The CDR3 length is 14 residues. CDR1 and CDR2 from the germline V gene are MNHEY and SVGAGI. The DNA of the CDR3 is TGTGCCAGCAGTTGGGACAGGGGGCACACTGAAGCTTTCTTT. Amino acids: CASSWDRGHTEAFF.

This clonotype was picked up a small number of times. CDR3 sequence: CASSLGPYKNGEQYF. The DNA for the CDR3 is TGTGCCAGCAGCTTAGGCCCATACAAGAACGGCGAGCAGTACTTC. The V call is TRBV7-2, the J call TRBJ2-7; D not resolved. The V end was cut by 1 base, the J end by 6 bases, with 16 bases between. The CDR3 totals 15 residues. Per the germline V gene, CDR1 is SGHTA and CDR2 is FQGNSA. Looking up the rest from reference TRBV7-2 and TRBJ2-7 gives the full variable domain: GAGVSQSPSNKVTEKGKDVELRCDPISGHTALYWYRQSLGQGLEFLIYFQGNSAPDKSGLPSDRFSAERTGGSVSTLTIQRTQQEDSAVYLCASSLGPYKNGEQYFGPGTRLTVT.

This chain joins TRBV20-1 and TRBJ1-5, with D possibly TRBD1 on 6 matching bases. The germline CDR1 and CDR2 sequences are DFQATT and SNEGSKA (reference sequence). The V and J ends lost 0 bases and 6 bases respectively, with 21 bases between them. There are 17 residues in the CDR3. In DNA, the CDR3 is TGCAGTGCTAGAGATAGATTGAGGGACACCAAAACTCAGCCCCAGCATTTT. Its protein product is CSARDRLRDTKTQPQHF.

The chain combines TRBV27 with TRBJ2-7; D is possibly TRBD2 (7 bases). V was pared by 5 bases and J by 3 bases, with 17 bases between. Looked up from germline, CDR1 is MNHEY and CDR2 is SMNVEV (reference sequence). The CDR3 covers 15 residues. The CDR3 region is CASSPQQGGFYEQYF. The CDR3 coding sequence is TGTGCCAGCAGTCCCCAACAGGGAGGGTTCTACGAGCAGTACTTC.

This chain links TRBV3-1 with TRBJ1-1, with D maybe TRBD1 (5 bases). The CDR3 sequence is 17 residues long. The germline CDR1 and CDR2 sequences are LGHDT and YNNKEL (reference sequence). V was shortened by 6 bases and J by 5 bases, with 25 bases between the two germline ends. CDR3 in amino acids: CASSRRDGSFKITEAFF. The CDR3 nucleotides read TGTGCCAGCAGTCGCCGGGACGGCAGCTTCAAGATAACTGAAGCTTTCTTT.

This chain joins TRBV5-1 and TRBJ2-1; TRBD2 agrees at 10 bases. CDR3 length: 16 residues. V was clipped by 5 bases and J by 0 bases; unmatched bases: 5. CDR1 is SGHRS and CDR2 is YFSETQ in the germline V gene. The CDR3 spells CASRQGLADSYNEQFF. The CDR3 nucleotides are TGCGCCAGCAGACAAGGACTAGCGGACTCCTACAATGAGCAGTTCTTC.

As DNA, the CDR3 is TGTGCCAGCACCAATGACCCGAACACCGGGGAGCTGTTTTTT. As protein: CASTNDPNTGELFF. This chain uses TRBV7-8 with TRBJ2-2; D remains ambiguous. This CDR3 is built from 14 residues. Trimming removed 7 bases from V and 0 bases from J, with 9 bases in between. Germline loops: CDR1 SGHVS, CDR2 FQNEAQ.

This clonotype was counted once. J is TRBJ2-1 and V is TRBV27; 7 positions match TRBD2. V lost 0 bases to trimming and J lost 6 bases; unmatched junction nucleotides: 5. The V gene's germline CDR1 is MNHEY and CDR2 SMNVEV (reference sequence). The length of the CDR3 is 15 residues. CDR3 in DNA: TGTGCCAGCAGTTTATCGGGCGGGAGCGGCAATGAGCAGTTCTTC. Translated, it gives CASSLSGGSGNEQFF.

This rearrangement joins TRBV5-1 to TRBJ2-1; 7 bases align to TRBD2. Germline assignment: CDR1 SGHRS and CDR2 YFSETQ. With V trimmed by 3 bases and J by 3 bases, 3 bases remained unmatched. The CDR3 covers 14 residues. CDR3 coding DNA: TGCGCCAGCAGCTCGGGACTACACTACAATGAGCAGTTCTTC. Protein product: CASSSGLHYNEQFF.

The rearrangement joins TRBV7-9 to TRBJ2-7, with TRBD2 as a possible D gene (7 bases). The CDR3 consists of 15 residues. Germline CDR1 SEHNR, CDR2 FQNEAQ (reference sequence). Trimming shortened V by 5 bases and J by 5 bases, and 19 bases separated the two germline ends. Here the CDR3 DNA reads TGTGCCAGCAGCGACCCGGGGGCGGGAGTCCACGAGCAGTACTTC. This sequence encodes CASSDPGAGVHEQYF.

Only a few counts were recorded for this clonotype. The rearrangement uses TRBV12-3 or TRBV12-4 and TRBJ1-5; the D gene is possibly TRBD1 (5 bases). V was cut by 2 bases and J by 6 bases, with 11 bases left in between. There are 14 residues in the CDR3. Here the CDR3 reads CASSLWGWSQPQHF. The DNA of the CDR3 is TGTGCCAGCAGTTTATGGGGGTGGAGTCAGCCCCAGCATTTT.

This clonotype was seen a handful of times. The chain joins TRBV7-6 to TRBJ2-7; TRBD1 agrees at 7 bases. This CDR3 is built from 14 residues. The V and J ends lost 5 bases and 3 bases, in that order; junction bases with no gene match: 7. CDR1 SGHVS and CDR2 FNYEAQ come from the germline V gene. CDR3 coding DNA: TGTGCCAGCAGCCCGAGACAGGGAAACTACGAGCAGTACTTC. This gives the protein CASSPRQGNYEQYF. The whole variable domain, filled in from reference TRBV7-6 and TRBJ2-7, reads GAGVSQSPRYKVTKRGQDVALRCDPISGHVSLYWYRQALGQGPEFLTYFNYEAQQDKSGLPNDRFSAERPEGSISTLTIQRTEQRDSAMYRCASSPRQGNYEQYFGPGTRLTVT.

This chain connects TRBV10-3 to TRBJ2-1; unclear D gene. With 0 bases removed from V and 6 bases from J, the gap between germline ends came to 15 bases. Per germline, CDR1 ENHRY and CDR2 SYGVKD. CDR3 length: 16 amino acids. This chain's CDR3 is CAISESVASLLNEQFF. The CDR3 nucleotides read TGTGCCATCAGTGAGTCGGTGGCTAGTCTTCTCAATGAGCAGTTCTTC.

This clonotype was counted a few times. The CDR3 is CASSEAVDSWGGTDTQYF. DNA of the CDR3: TGTGCCAGCAGTGAAGCGGTGGATAGTTGGGGGGGCACAGATACGCAGTATTTT. The genes are TRBV2 and TRBJ2-3, with a tentative D call TRBD2 (6 bases). This CDR3 region has 18 residues. The germline V gene encodes CDR1 SNHLY and CDR2 FYNNEI. V lost 0 bases and J lost 1, with 17 bases in between.

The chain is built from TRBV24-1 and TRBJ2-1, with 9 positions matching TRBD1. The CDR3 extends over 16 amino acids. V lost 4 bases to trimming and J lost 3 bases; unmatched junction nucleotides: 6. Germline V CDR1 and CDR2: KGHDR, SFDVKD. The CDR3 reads CATSDATGGDYNEQFF. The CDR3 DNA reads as TGTGCCACCAGTGACGCAACAGGGGGCGACTACAATGAGCAGTTCTTC.

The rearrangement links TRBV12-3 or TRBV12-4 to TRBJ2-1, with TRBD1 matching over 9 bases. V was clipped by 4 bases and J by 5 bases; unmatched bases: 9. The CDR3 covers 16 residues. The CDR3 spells CASSWATGGSHNEQFF. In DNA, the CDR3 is TGTGCCAGCAGTTGGGCGACAGGGGGGAGTCACAATGAGCAGTTCTTC.

CDR3 coding DNA: TGCAGTGCCGCCGGGACTAGCTCCTACAATGAGCAGTTCTTC. This encodes CSAAGTSSYNEQFF. The chain employs TRBV20-1 and TRBJ2-1, with 8 bases fitting TRBD2. Trimming cost V 6 bases and J 0 bases; bases outside gene matches: 4. Germline CDR1 is DFQATT and CDR2 is SNEGSKA (reference sequence). CDR3 length: 14 amino acids.